The clone carrying this T cell receptor (beta chain) was seen a handful of times. The antigen remains undetermined. V lost 4 bases and J 4 bases, leaving 13 bases between the germline ends. This CDR3 has 14 amino acids. The germline gives CDR1 SGHVS, CDR2 FQNEAQ. Ranging in age from about 6 to 95, the donors were healthy Caucasian individuals from Russia. Peripheral blood samples of about 10 milliliters were drawn from each donor. Through a sample-barcoded 5' primer and a J-beta primer mix, a second PCR was run for 7 to 11 cycles. MiXCR, run by TCRdb on the 5' RACE reads, gives a single entry per CDR3 protein. This table holds approximately 2,000,000 distinct CDR3 sequences, more than 35% found once. The data were obtained in a study of blood T cells in healthy people across ages. Across the study: Per two T cells, about one barcoded beta molecule was captured through template switching. Study-wide results and caveats: Any conclusive comparison of naive versus antigen-experienced cells was prevented by using unsorted PBMCs.

Sequencing used blood. The chain uses TRBV7-8 and TRBJ2-5, with a weak D call TRBD2 (6 bases). This clonotype originated in a human donor in good health. CDR3 in amino acids: CASSWDFGGETQYF. The CDR3 nucleotides are TGTGCCAGCAGCTGGGACTTTGGGGGAGAGACCCAGTACTTC.